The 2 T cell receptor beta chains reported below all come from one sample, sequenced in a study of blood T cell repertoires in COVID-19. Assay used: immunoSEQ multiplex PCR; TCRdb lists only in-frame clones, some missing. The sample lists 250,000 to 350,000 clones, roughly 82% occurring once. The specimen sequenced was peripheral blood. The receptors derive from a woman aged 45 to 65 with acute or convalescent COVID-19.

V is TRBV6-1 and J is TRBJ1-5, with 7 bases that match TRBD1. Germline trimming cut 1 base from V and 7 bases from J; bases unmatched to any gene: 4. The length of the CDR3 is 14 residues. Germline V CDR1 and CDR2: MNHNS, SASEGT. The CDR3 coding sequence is TGTGCCAGCAGTGAAGACAGGGGTCGGCAGCCCCAGCATTTT. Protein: CASSEDRGRQPQHF.

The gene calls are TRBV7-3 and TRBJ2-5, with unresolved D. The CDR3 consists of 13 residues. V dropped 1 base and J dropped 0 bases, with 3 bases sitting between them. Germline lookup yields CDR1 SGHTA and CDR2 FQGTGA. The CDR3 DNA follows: TGTGCCAGCAGCTTAAGTAACCAAGAGACCCAGTACTTC. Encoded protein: CASSLSNQETQYF. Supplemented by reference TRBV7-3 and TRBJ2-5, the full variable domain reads GAGVSQTPSNKVTEKGKYVELRCDPISGHTALYWYRQSLGQGPEFLIYFQGTGAADDSGLPNDRFFAVRPEGSVSTLKIQRTERGDSAVYLCASSLSNQETQYFGPGTRLLVL.